Below, 5 T cell receptor beta chains from the same sample are listed, as sequenced in a study of blood T cells in healthy people across ages. Combining a sample-barcoded 5' primer with a J-beta primer mix, a second PCR ran for about 6 to 12 cycles. TCRdb used MiXCR to reprocess the 5' RACE reads, holding one entry per CDR3 protein. The profile shows approximately 770,000 distinct CDR3 sequences, 55% to 70% of them singletons. The sequenced sample consisted of blood. These receptors all stem from a man aged 25-40 years in good health.

The J gene is TRBJ1-1, the V gene TRBV13, with unresolved D. The V end was cut by 6 bases, the J end by 4 bases, with 12 bases between. Germline lookup yields CDR1 PRHDT and CDR2 FYEKMQ (reference sequence). This CDR3 has 13 amino acids. DNA for the CDR3: TGTGCCAGCAGTTTCCGACCGGGCACTGAAGCTTTCTTT. It yields the protein CASSFRPGTEAFF. Filled out from reference TRBV13 and TRBJ1-1, the complete variable domain reads AAGVIQSPRHLIKEKRETATLKCYPIPRHDTVYWYQQGPGQDPQFLISFYEKMQSDKGSIPDRFSAQQFSDYHSELNMSSLELGDSALYFCASSFRPGTEAFFGQGTRLTVV.

The chain carries TRBV10-3 and TRBJ2-3; TRBD2 agrees at 8 bases. The CDR3 covers 14 residues. Germline V CDR1 and CDR2: ENHRY, SYGVKD. Trimming removed 6 bases from V and 2 bases from J; junction bases left unmatched: 4. CDR3: CAISLAGFTDTQYF. DNA of the CDR3: TGTGCCATCAGCTTAGCGGGGTTCACAGATACGCAGTATTTT.

This clonotype was counted only a few times. J is TRBJ2-5 and V is TRBV2; D possibly corresponds to TRBD1 (6 bases). Germline V gene data show CDR1 as SNHLY and CDR2 as FYNNEI. Between the trimmed V and J ends, which lost 1 base and 5 bases, there was a span of 14 bases. This CDR3 is built from 15 residues. CDR3 sequence (DNA): TGTGCCAGCAGTGAAGGGGCAGGGGTCGGTGAGACCCAGTACTTC. Translating it yields CASSEGAGVGETQYF. Looking up the rest from reference TRBV2 and TRBJ2-5 gives the full variable domain: EPEVTQTPSHQVTQMGQEVILRCVPISNHLYFYWYRQILGQKVEFLVSFYNNEISEKSEIFDDQFSVERPDGSNFTLKIRSTKLEDSAMYFCASSEGAGVGETQYFGPGTRLLVL.

The gene calls are TRBV27 and TRBJ2-7, with D possibly matching TRBD2 (7 bases). The CDR3 sequence is 13 residues long. Looked up from germline, CDR1 is MNHEY and CDR2 is SMNVEV (reference sequence). Trimming shortened V by 6 bases and J by 4 bases, and 13 bases separated the two germline ends. CDR3: CASSNGGPYEQYF. The CDR3, as DNA: TGTGCCAGCAGCAACGGGGGGCCTTACGAGCAGTACTTC.

This clonotype was counted between two and nine times. V is TRBV20-1 and J is TRBJ2-5, with TRBD2 matching over 11 bases. The V and J ends lost 1 base and 4 bases, in that order; junction bases with no gene match: 14. The germline gives CDR1 DFQATT, CDR2 SNEGSKA (reference sequence). There are 18 residues in the CDR3. CDR3 nucleotide sequence: TGCAGTGCTAGAGCACGAGGACTAGCGGGTCCTATCCCAGAGACCCAGTACTTC. This sequence encodes CSARARGLAGPIPETQYF.